The 10 T cell receptor beta chains in this list originate from one sample, sequenced in a study of T cell responses to AZD1222 COVID-19 vaccine. Produced via immunoSEQ multiplex PCR; TCRdb's table is partial and in-frame only. The sample has 150,000 to 200,000 clones; about 89% are singletons. Sequencing was performed on peripheral blood, taken on day 0 of MenACWY control vaccination. These receptors were taken from an adult in good health.

The CDR3 here is CASSPGLAGIEQFF. CDR3 bases: TGTGCCAGCAGCCCGGGACTAGCGGGGATTGAGCAGTTCTTC. The V and J genes are TRBV3-1 (or the pseudogene TRBV3-2) and TRBJ2-1; TRBD2 agrees at 13 bases. Germline CDR1 is LGHDT and CDR2 is YNNKEL (reference sequence). This CDR3 is 14 amino acids long. V lost 4 bases and J lost 9; bases outside the gene matches: 3.

The chain couples TRBV2 to TRBJ1-1; perhaps TRBD1 as D (6 bases). CDR1 and CDR2 (germline): SNHLY, FYNNEI. The CDR3 is 17 residues long. Trimming took off 5 bases at V and 0 bases at J, with 19 bases between the two ends. Written as DNA, the CDR3 is TGTGCCAGCAGTACCTATCCGGGACAAAAGATGAACACTGAAGCTTTCTTT. Translation gives CASSTYPGQKMNTEAFF.

V is TRBV9 and J is TRBJ1-1; D remains ambiguous. Germline V gene sequence: CDR1 SGDLS, CDR2 YYNGEE. This CDR3 region has 15 residues. V lost 0 bases and J lost 3, with 12 bases in between. This chain's CDR3 is CASSVETGSYTEAFF. The CDR3 nucleotides read TGTGCCAGCAGCGTAGAAACGGGGTCCTACACTGAAGCTTTCTTT.

This chain joins TRBV9 and TRBJ1-1, with a possible D match to TRBD1 (5 bases). Trimming shortened V by 0 bases and J by 5 bases, and 17 bases separated the two germline ends. This CDR3 has 16 amino acids. Germline CDR1 reads SGDLS; CDR2 reads YYNGEE. The CDR3 bases are TGTGCCAGCAGCGTAGGAAGTGACCGAGGGGTTACTGAAGCTTTCTTT. Translation: CASSVGSDRGVTEAFF.

V usage is TRBV28 and J usage is TRBJ1-2; D is ambiguous. V was pared by 3 bases and J by 6 bases, with 11 bases between. The CDR3 totals 13 residues. Looked up from germline, CDR1 is MDHEN and CDR2 is SYDVKM. The CDR3: CASSLQMVNGYTF. The CDR3 coding sequence is TGTGCCAGCAGTTTGCAGATGGTCAATGGCTACACCTTC.

This rearrangement joins TRBV7-2 to TRBJ2-1; 8 bases map to TRBD2. J was trimmed by 4 bases and V by 5 bases; bases with no gene match: 10. This CDR3 is built from 16 residues. Germline CDR1 is SGHTA and CDR2 is FQGNSA. As DNA, the CDR3 is TGTGCCAGCAGCGCAATAGCGGGGAGAAGATACAATGAGCAGTTCTTC. This encodes CASSAIAGRRYNEQFF.

The V gene is TRBV5-4, the J gene TRBJ1-1; D unresolved. V lost 3 bases, J lost 5 bases, and 14 bases lay in between. The CDR3 extends over 14 amino acids. CDR1 SGHNT and CDR2 YYREEE come from the germline V gene (reference sequence). Here the CDR3 reads CASSSDGRGTEAFF. DNA for the CDR3: TGTGCCAGCAGCTCCGACGGACGAGGGACTGAAGCTTTCTTT.

V gene TRBV15 combines with J gene TRBJ2-1; no firm D call. Trimming cost V 1 base and J 4 bases, with 8 bases left between them. Per germline, CDR1 LNHNV and CDR2 YYDKDF (reference sequence). The CDR3 runs to 14 residues. CDR3 DNA: TGTGCCACCAGCAGAGGCTCGCGTTACAATGAGCAGTTCTTC. Its translation is CATSRGSRYNEQFF.

V usage is TRBV7-2 and J usage is TRBJ1-2, with a possible D match to TRBD1 (5 bases). CDR1 and CDR2 from the germline V gene are SGHTA and FQGNSA. Between the trimmed V and J ends, which lost 5 bases and 8 bases, there was a span of 18 bases. This CDR3 has 14 amino acids. Here the CDR3 reads CASSPPISTGGYTF. As DNA, the CDR3 is TGTGCCAGCAGCCCACCTATCTCTACAGGAGGCTACACCTTC. The complete variable domain, with remaining parts taken from reference TRBV7-2 and TRBJ1-2, reads GAGVSQSPSNKVTEKGKDVELRCDPISGHTALYWYRQSLGQGLEFLIYFQGNSAPDKSGLPSDRFSAERTGGSVSTLTIQRTQQEDSAVYLCASSPPISTGGYTFGSGTRLTVV.

This rearrangement joins TRBV6-5 to TRBJ1-5; D gene ambiguous. The germline V gene encodes CDR1 MNHEY and CDR2 SVGAGI. The CDR3 consists of 14 residues. V was pared by 8 bases and J by 1 base, with 12 bases between. CDR3 DNA sequence: TGTGCCAGCGGGCCGGGGAGGAGCAATCAGCCCCAGCATTTT. This gives the protein CASGPGRSNQPQHF.